This entry features one T cell receptor beta chain sequence. Its antigen is currently not known. It has no much larger one-base neighbor in the sample; base qualities were not kept. What the treatment or condition label conveys for this sample: some 20 received Ad26.COV2.S at low or high dose, single or two shots; 5 received placebo; per-sample allocation not given. Repertoires of vaccine and placebo recipients were sequenced from samples collected on day 63 after the first injection. Cohort 1b enrolled around 23 adults aged 18-55 years at a single site in Boston, USA, between 29 July and 7 August 2020. Ad26.COV2.S was a replication-incompetent adenovirus type 26 vector that expressed a prefusion-stabilized SARS-CoV-2 spike protein derived from the original Wuhan strain. From its cysteine to its phenylalanine, the CDR3 spans 17 amino acids. The sequence is cut down to CDR3 DNA, 51 bases in frame from base 1. For CDR1 and CDR2, the germline V gene lists SGHTA and FQGNSA. Relative to germline, V is missing 5 bases and J is missing 0 bases, with 10 bases of the junction outside any gene match.

The data belong to a study of Ad26.COV2.S vaccination and SARS-CoV-2 variants (dated by TCRdb to the early 2020s). Context from the whole study: Donors in the vaccine arm were drawn from COV1001, a phase I-IIa trial of Ad26.COV2.S in healthy adults that was multicentre, randomized, double-blind and placebo-controlled. The TCR-sequenced set comprised about 32 samples: some 20 Ad26.COV2.S vaccine recipients, 5 placebo recipients and 8 SARS-CoV-2 convalescent individuals. TCRbeta repertoire sequencing was used to assess the specificity and breadth of SARS-CoV-2-reactive T cell receptors after Ad26.COV2.S vaccination. Investigators did not know the trial group allocation while performing experiments and assessing outcomes. Dosing of Ad26.COV2.S was intramuscular, at either 5x10^10 or 1x10^11 viral particles, delivered as one shot or as two shots spaced 56 days apart. Trial participants were randomized into five groups of five: low-dose or high-dose Ad26.COV2.S given once or twice, or placebo on both occasions.

The immunoSEQ Assay was used to sequence TCRbeta CDR3 regions. After extraction, genomic DNA underwent amplification by bias-controlled multiplex PCR, followed by high-throughput sequencing. The authors' analysis ran thus. To quantify the absolute abundance of each unique TCRbeta CDR3 region, sequences were collapsed and filtered. T cell fraction was estimated by normalizing TCRbeta template counts to usable DNA, which was measured by amplifying reference genes present in all nucleated cells. Repertoire TCRs were annotated as SARS-CoV-2-specific by exact matching of V gene, CDR3 amino acid sequence and J gene to a known reactive TCR set. MIRA supplied the reference SARS-CoV-2 TCR set, which was filtered for enrichment in COVID-19-positive ImmuneCODE repertoires so that public or cross-reactive TCRs were removed. Based on the MIRA antigens, annotated TCRs were further analysed at the level of specific ORF or position within ORF. Breadth was defined as the number of annotated unique rearrangements divided by the total number of unique productive rearrangements, and depth was defined as the summed frequency of the annotated unique rearrangements. Group comparisons of TCR breadth used two-sided Wilcoxon rank-sum tests. In its TCRdb copy, this immuneACCESS table keeps in-frame sequences only and misses some clones. Where compared with another copy, unresolved V genes explain less than half of these, and the others have no known cause. The DNA was the basis for D and trimming; V, J and clone size are from that table. In all, the sample holds a few hundred thousand clones, and 75% to 95% of those were seen once. The biggest ten clones account for 12% of the sample.

Points the paper makes about the study in general: Spike-specific TCR breadth was higher in Ad26.COV2.S recipients than in placebo recipients (P = 0.0014). The authors noted that the TCR breadth and depth analyses may have underestimated total T cell responses. Comparing responses between vaccine doses or regimens was not something the study was powered to do. After vaccination, spike-specific CD8+ and CD4+ T cell responses were reported to show substantial breadth. Vaccine and placebo recipients had similar non-spike TCR breadth, a finding consistent with the vaccine containing only spike.

The sequence links TRBV7-2 to TRBJ1-5; 7 central nucleotides agree with TRBD1. The specimen was peripheral blood, collected in a trial of Ad26.COV2.S vaccine versus placebo. This receptor was obtained from a person between 18 and 60 years old who received the Ad26.COV2.S COVID-19 vaccine or a placebo. The CDR3 protein sequence reads: CASSRNQGGNSNQPQHF. The DNA reads TGTGCCAGCAGCCGGAATCAGGGGGGAAATAGCAATCAGCCCCAGCATTTT.